This TCR beta chain originates from a study of CD8 T cells in ankylosing spondylitis. TCRdb re-analysed the 5' RACE reads in MiXCR, keeping a single row per CDR3 protein. The table records approximately 240,000 distinct CDR3 sequences, roughly a tenth of them present only once. Study-wide results and limits: Within matched ankylosing spondylitis synovial fluid, disease-linked clones were reportedly significantly enriched. In synovial fluid and blood from reactive arthritis, some motif variants were previously reported. A motif in TCR beta, a set of under ten highly homologous variants, appeared characteristic of ankylosing spondylitis blood.

This clonotype was counted ten times or more. Its antigen is as yet unknown. This CDR3 is built from 14 residues. V dropped 0 bases and J dropped 7 bases, with 13 bases sitting between them. Germline-derived CDR1 and CDR2 are SGHRS and YFSETQ. The chain uses TRBV5-1 and TRBJ1-1; D possibly corresponds to TRBD1 (6 bases). The source material was blood, either unsorted or a sorted T cell fraction (not recorded which). The clonotype was recovered from a male donor with ankylosing spondylitis or in good health (not recorded which). The CDR3: CASSLVAGAVEAFF. CDR3 DNA: TGCGCCAGCAGCTTGGTGGCAGGGGCAGTTGAAGCTTTCTTT.